The TCR beta chain under discussion was sequenced for a study of EBV T-cell therapy then PD-1 blockade in nasopharyngeal carcinoma. In its sample, this clone was seen a few times. What it recognizes is unknown. Documented treatment: AdE1-LMPpoly-expanded autologous EBV-specific T-cell therapy followed by anti-PD-1 nivolumab. Germline lookup yields CDR1 MGHRA and CDR2 YSYEKL. The CDR3 totals 13 residues. V lost 4 bases and J lost 2; bases outside the gene matches: 1. TCRdb's table, derived via immunoSEQ multiplex PCR, lists solely in-frame clones and lacks some. The table has fewer than 20,000 clones, around four fifths seen once; the top ten hold 29%.

The chain is built from TRBV4-1 and TRBJ1-2, with TRBD1 matching over 7 bases. This receptor was identified in a man in his forties with nasopharyngeal carcinoma. The sample was CD8+ T cells from blood, taken at day 0 from a patient whose treatment included autologous EBV-specific T cells and nivolumab. CDR3 protein: CASSPGQNYGYTF. The DNA for the CDR3 is TGCGCCAGCAGCCCGGGACAGAACTATGGCTACACCTTC.